This T cell receptor beta chain came from a study of memory CD4+ T cells and cytomegalovirus serostatus. Study-wide background: This sample comes from healthy Belgian adults, under 10 CMV seropositive, around 26 seronegative.

Single viable CD3+CD4+CD8-CD45RO+ cells were sorted as the memory CD4+ T cells. CMV serostatus came from serum IgG against pp150, pp28, p38, p52. Findings of the study overall: Each of fewer than 80 CMV-associated TCRbeta sequences occurred in one to five individuals.

In the original workflow: Out-of-frame sequences were removed, leaving around 2.2 million distinct TCRbeta sequences. Measured with immunoSEQ multiplex PCR; TCRdb has only the in-frame clones, and not every one. Clone size and V and J calls were adopted from that table, with D and trimming inferred from the DNA. This sample has about 82,000 clones; around 80% occur once, and the top ten carry around 0.77%. V lost 1 base to trimming and J lost 5 bases, with 17 bases between them. This CDR3 comprises 16 residues. Germline values: CDR1 SGHAT, CDR2 FQNNGV. A remark on this clone: Its antigen is currently unknown.

This sequence was found in an adult in good health and CMV-seronegative. The genes are TRBV11-2 and TRBJ1-1; D is possibly TRBD1 (5 bases). The specimen was memory CD4+ T cells from blood. The CDR3 nucleotides read TGTGCCAGCAGCTTAGTGGGGGGAGGGAGTATGACTGAAGCTTTCTTT. The encoded protein is CASSLVGGGSMTEAFF.